These 10 T cell receptor beta chains originate from one sample sequenced in a study of Ad26.COV2.S vaccination and SARS-CoV-2 variants. Sample treatment: around 19 received Ad26.COV2.S at low or high dose, single or two shots; five or six received placebo; per-sample allocation not given. Sampling was done on day 63 after the first vaccine or placebo injection. Profiling relied on immunoSEQ multiplex PCR, and the TCRdb table lists in-frame clones only, not all of them. The sample carries roughly 510,000 clones, around nine tenths recorded once. Sample: peripheral blood, taken in a trial of Ad26.COV2.S vaccine versus placebo. The receptors were gathered from a person between 18 and 59 years old who received the Ad26.COV2.S COVID-19 vaccine or a placebo.

The chain combines TRBV7-2 with TRBJ2-2; D remains unclear. V lost 1 base and J 4 bases, leaving 7 bases between the germline ends. The germline V gene encodes CDR1 SGHTA and CDR2 FQGNSA. This CDR3 has 14 amino acids. CDR3 sequence: CASSLGRTTGELFF. DNA for the CDR3: TGTGCCAGCAGCTTAGGACGGACCACCGGGGAGCTGTTTTTT.

Only a few counts were recorded for this clone. This rearrangement joins TRBV2 to TRBJ1-1; D might be TRBD1 (5 bases). Germline loops: CDR1 SNHLY, CDR2 FYNNEI. This CDR3 has 13 amino acids. Trimming pared 5 bases from V and 4 bases from J, leaving 11 bases between. The CDR3 spells CASSWGSGTEAFF. CDR3 nucleotides: TGTGCCAGCAGTTGGGGGTCGGGCACTGAAGCTTTCTTT. Full variable domain (remainder filled in from reference TRBV2 and TRBJ1-1): EPEVTQTPSHQVTQMGQEVILRCVPISNHLYFYWYRQILGQKVEFLVSFYNNEISEKSEIFDDQFSVERPDGSNFTLKIRSTKLEDSAMYFCASSWGSGTEAFFGQGTRLTVV.

This chain connects TRBV6-5 to TRBJ2-1; maybe TRBD2 (6 bases). This CDR3 contains 16 residues. The germline gives CDR1 MNHEY, CDR2 SVGAGI. Deletions cut 0 bases from V and 1 base from J, with 10 bases between. CDR3 coding DNA: TGTGCCAGCAGTTACTCGACGGGGGAGTCCTACAATGAGCAGTTCTTC. Translated, it gives CASSYSTGESYNEQFF.

The chain carries TRBV5-1 and TRBJ2-3, with 9 bases matching TRBD2. There are 16 residues in the CDR3. The germline V gene has CDR1 SGHRS and CDR2 YFSETQ. V lost 1 base, J lost 2 bases, and 5 bases stayed unmatched. CDR3 amino acids: CASSLIPGLATDTQYF. Here the CDR3 DNA reads TGCGCCAGCAGCTTGATCCCGGGACTAGCCACAGATACGCAGTATTTT.

The rearrangement uses TRBV14 and TRBJ2-7; D call uncertain. With 2 bases removed from V and 3 bases from J, the gap between germline ends came to 8 bases. The CDR3 sequence is 13 residues long. Germline V gene data show CDR1 as SGHDN and CDR2 as FVKESK. The CDR3: CASSQFGDYEQYF. CDR3 coding DNA: TGTGCCAGCAGCCAATTTGGGGACTACGAGCAGTACTTC.

In DNA form, the CDR3 reads TGTGCCAGAAGCTTGGGACTGGACAGGGAAAACTCCTGTGGCTACACCTTC. Protein product: CARSLGLDRENSCGYTF. The V call is TRBV5-3, the J call TRBJ1-2; 8 bases are shared with TRBD1. TRBV5-3 is filed as an ORF, its function uncertain. The CDR3 consists of 17 residues. V shed 0 bases, J shed 7 bases, and the junction held 14 bases outside the gene matches.

This clone was seen a single time. The chain is built from TRBV28 and TRBJ1-4, with 8 bases aligning to TRBD1. CDR3 length: 15 residues. Germline CDR1 is MDHEN and CDR2 is SYDVKM. Trimming at V came to 7 bases and at J to 8 bases, leaving 12 bases not matched to a gene. CDR3 protein: CASNRSGQGREKLFF. Written as DNA, the CDR3 is TGTGCCAGCAATCGATCCGGACAGGGAAGGGAAAAACTGTTTTTT.

V and J are TRBV19 and TRBJ2-3; 12 bases match TRBD2. The CDR3 is 16 amino acids. Germline V gene lookup returns CDR1 LNHDA and CDR2 SQIVND (reference sequence). V lost 4 bases and J lost 5; bases outside the gene matches: 7. This CDR3 is CASSTLAGGPVDTQYF. CDR3 bases: TGTGCCAGTAGTACCCTAGCGGGAGGGCCCGTAGATACGCAGTATTTT.

The chain combines TRBV6-1 with TRBJ2-1; 11 bases are shared with TRBD2. CDR3 length equals 16 residues. CDR1 and CDR2 (germline): MNHNS, SASEGT. J was trimmed by 6 bases and V by 2 bases; bases with no gene match: 6. CDR3 loop: CASSEFGLAGLNEQFF. DNA of the CDR3: TGTGCCAGCAGTGAATTCGGACTAGCGGGTCTCAATGAGCAGTTCTTC.

This chain uses TRBV7-8 with TRBJ2-3, with D maybe TRBD1 (5 bases). V lost 0 bases and J 0 bases, leaving 10 bases between the germline ends. The germline gives CDR1 SGHVS, CDR2 FQNEAQ. This CDR3 contains 16 residues. The CDR3 protein is CASSLARGSSTDTQYF. CDR3 DNA sequence: TGTGCCAGCAGCTTAGCAAGGGGATCTAGCACAGATACGCAGTATTTT.